These 5 T cell receptor beta chains share one sample of origin, sequenced in a study of blood T cells in healthy people across ages. Alongside a J-beta primer mix, a sample-barcoded 5' primer served in a second PCR lasting about 7 to 12 cycles. A single record per CDR3 protein comes from TCRdb applying MiXCR to the 5' RACE reads. The data hold about 290,000 distinct CDR3 sequences, with 25% to 30% observed a single time. Sequencing input: blood. The source of these receptors is a woman in her 70s in good health.

This clonotype was detected only a few times. The chain is built from TRBV7-2 and TRBJ2-3; D is unclear. Trimming left V 4 bases short and J 4 bases short, with 21 bases between. Germline CDR1 reads SGHTA; CDR2 reads FQGNSA. This CDR3 contains 17 residues. CDR3 loop: CASSSPQGPQEADTQYF. The CDR3 DNA reads as TGTGCCAGCAGCTCACCACAAGGCCCCCAGGAAGCAGATACGCAGTATTTT.

The chain recombines TRBV7-2 with TRBJ1-2; the D is unclear. This CDR3 comprises 16 residues. Per germline, CDR1 SGHTA and CDR2 FQGNSA. Trimming stripped 0 bases from V and 4 bases from J, with 15 bases between. This chain's CDR3 is CASSLAIGLAPYGYTF. The DNA for the CDR3 is TGTGCCAGCAGCTTAGCAATCGGCCTAGCCCCCTATGGCTACACCTTC.

This chain joins TRBV4-1 and TRBJ1-2; D gene uncertain. This CDR3 contains 15 residues. Trimming stripped 1 base from V and 5 bases from J, with 14 bases between. Germline V gene sequence: CDR1 MGHRA, CDR2 YSYEKL. The DNA for the CDR3 is TGCGCCAGCAGCCAAGGTCGCCAGACCTCGTATGGCTACACCTTC. It translates to CASSQGRQTSYGYTF.

As regards this clonotype: The junction and the germline gene differ at one end; a read error may be behind it. J is TRBJ2-5 and V is TRBV9, with 10 bases matching TRBD2. CDR3 length: 15 amino acids. Germline-derived CDR1 and CDR2 are SGDLS and YYNGEE. The chain's CDR3 is CGSSVLSGRMETQYF. CDR3 sequence (DNA): TGTGGCAGCAGCGTACTTAGCGGGAGGATGGAGACCCAGTACTTC.

The chain uses TRBV20-1 and TRBJ1-5; D unresolved. Per the germline V gene, CDR1 is DFQATT and CDR2 is SNEGSKA (reference sequence). The CDR3 consists of 15 residues. V lost 1 base and J 0 bases, leaving 10 bases between the germline ends. The CDR3 sequence: CSARGKWDSNQPQHF. The CDR3 DNA reads TGCAGTGCTAGAGGAAAGTGGGATAGCAATCAGCCCCAGCATTTT.